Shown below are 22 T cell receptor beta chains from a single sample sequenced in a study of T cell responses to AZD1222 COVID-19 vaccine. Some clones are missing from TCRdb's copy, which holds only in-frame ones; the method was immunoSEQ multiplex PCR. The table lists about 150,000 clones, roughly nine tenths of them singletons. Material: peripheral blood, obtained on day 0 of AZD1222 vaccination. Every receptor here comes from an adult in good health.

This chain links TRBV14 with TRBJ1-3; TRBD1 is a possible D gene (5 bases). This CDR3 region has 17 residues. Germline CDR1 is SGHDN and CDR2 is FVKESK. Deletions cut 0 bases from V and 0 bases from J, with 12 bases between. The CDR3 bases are TGTGCCAGCAGCCAAGAGAGGGGCACCCTCTCTGGAAACACCATATATTTT. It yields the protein CASSQERGTLSGNTIYF.

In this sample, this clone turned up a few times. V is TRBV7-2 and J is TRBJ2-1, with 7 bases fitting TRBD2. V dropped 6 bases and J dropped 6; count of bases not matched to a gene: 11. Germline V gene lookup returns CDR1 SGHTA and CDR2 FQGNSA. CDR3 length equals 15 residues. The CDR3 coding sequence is TGTGCCAGCAGGAAAGCGGGAAACCCTTCCAATGAGCAGTTCTTC. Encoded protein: CASRKAGNPSNEQFF.

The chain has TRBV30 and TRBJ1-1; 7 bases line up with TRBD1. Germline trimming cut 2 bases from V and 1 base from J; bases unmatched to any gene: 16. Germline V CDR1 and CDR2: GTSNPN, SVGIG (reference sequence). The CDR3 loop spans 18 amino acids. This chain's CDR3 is CAWSSWEGAEEKNTEAFF. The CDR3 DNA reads TGTGCCTGGAGTTCTTGGGAGGGGGCCGAAGAGAAGAACACTGAAGCTTTCTTT.

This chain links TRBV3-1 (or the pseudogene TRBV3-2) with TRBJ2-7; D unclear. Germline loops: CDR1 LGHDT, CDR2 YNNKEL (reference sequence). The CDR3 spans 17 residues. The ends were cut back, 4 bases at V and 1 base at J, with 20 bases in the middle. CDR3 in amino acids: CASSPSSPRHLSYEQYF. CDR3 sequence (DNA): TGTGCCAGCAGCCCCTCTTCCCCGAGACATCTATCCTACGAGCAGTACTTC.

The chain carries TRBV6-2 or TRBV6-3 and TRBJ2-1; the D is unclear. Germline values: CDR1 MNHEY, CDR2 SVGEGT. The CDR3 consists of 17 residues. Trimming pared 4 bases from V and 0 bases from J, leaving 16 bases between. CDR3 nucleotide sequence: TGTGCCAGCAGTTTCCGCCCTCACTCGACCTCCTACAATGAGCAGTTCTTC. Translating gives CASSFRPHSTSYNEQFF.

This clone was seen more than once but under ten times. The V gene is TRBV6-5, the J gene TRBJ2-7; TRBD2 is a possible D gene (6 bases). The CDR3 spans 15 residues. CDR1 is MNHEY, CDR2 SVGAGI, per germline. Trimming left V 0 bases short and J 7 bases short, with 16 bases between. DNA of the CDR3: TGTGCCAGCAGTTACTCTTGGGACGGGACTTTGGAGCAGTACTTC. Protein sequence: CASSYSWDGTLEQYF.

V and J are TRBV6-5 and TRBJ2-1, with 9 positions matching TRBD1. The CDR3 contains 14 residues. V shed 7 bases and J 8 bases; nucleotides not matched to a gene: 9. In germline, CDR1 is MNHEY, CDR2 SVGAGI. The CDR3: CASTPTGGKDEQFF. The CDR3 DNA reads TGTGCCAGCACTCCGACAGGGGGTAAAGATGAGCAGTTCTTC.

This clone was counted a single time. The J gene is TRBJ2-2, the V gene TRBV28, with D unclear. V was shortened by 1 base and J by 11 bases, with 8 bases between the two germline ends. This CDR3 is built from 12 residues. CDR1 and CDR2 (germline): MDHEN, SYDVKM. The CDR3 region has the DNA TGTGCCAGCAGTTTATTACGGAATGAGCTGTTTTTT. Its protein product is CASSLLRNELFF.

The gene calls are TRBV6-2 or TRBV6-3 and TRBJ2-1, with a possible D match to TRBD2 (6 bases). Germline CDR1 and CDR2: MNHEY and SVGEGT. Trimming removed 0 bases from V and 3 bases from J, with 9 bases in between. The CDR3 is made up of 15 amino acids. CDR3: CASSYSGGFYNEQFF. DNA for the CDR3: TGTGCCAGCAGTTACTCCGGGGGATTCTACAATGAGCAGTTCTTC.

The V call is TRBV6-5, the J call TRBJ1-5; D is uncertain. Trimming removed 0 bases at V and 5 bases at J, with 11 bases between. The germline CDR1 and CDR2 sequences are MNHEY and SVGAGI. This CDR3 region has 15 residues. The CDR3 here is CASSYSRGSDQPQHF. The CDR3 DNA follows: TGTGCCAGCAGTTACTCGAGAGGATCTGATCAGCCCCAGCATTTT.

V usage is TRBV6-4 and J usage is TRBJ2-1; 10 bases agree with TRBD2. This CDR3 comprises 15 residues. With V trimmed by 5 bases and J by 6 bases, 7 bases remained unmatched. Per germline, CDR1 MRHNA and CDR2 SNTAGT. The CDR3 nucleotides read TGTGCCAGCAGTCCCCTAGCGGGAGCGGCCAATGAGCAGTTCTTC. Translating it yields CASSPLAGAANEQFF.

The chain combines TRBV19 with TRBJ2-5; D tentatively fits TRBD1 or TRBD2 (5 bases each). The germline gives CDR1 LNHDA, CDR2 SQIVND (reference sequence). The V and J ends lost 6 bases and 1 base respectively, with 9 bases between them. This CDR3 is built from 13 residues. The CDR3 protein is CASSPGPQETQYF. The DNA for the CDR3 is TGTGCCAGTAGCCCGGGACCCCAAGAGACCCAGTACTTC.

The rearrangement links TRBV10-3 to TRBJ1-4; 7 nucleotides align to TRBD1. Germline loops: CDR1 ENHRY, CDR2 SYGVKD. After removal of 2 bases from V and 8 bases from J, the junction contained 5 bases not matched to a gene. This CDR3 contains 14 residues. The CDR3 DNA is TGTGCCATCAGTGAGCCTAGACAGGGAGAAAAACTGTTTTTT. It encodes CAISEPRQGEKLFF.

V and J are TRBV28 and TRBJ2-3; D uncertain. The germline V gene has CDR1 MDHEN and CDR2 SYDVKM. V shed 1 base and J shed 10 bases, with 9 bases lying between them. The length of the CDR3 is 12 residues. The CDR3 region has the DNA TGTGCCAGCAGTTTATTTCGCGATCCGCAGTATTTT. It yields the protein CASSLFRDPQYF.

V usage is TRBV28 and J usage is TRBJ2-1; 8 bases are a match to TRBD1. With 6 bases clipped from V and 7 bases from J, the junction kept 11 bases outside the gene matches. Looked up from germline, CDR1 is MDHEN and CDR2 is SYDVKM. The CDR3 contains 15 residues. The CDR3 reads CASRLAGGAYNEQFF. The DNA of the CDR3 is TGTGCCAGCAGACTGGCAGGGGGCGCATATAATGAGCAGTTCTTC.

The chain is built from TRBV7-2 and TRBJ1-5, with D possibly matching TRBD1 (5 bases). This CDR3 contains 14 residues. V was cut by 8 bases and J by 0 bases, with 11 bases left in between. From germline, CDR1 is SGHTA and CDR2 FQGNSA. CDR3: CASGAGGSNQPQHF. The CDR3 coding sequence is TGTGCCAGCGGCGCGGGGGGTAGCAATCAGCCCCAGCATTTT. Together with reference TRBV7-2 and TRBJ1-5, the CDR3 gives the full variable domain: GAGVSQSPSNKVTEKGKDVELRCDPISGHTALYWYRQSLGQGLEFLIYFQGNSAPDKSGLPSDRFSAERTGGSVSTLTIQRTQQEDSAVYLCASGAGGSNQPQHFGDGTRLSIL.

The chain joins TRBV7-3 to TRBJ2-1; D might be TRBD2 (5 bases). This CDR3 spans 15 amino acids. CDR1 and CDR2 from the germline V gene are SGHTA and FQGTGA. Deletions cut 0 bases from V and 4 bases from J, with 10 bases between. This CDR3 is CASSLTVGEYNEQFF. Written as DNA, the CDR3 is TGTGCCAGCAGCTTAACCGTGGGAGAGTACAATGAGCAGTTCTTC. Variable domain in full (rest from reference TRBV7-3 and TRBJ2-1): GAGVSQTPSNKVTEKGKYVELRCDPISGHTALYWYRQSLGQGPEFLIYFQGTGAADDSGLPNDRFFAVRPEGSVSTLKIQRTERGDSAVYLCASSLTVGEYNEQFFGPGTRLTVL.

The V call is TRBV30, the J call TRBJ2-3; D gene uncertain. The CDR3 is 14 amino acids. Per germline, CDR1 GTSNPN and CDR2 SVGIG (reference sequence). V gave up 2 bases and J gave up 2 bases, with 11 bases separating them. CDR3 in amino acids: CAWSRGLLTDTQYF. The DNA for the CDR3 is TGTGCCTGGAGTAGAGGTCTTCTCACAGATACGCAGTATTTT. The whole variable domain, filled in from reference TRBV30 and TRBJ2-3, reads SQTIHQWPATLVQPVGSPLSLECTVEGTSNPNLYWYRQAAGRGLQLLFYSVGIGQISSEVPQNLSASRPQDRQFILSSKKLLLSDSGFYLCAWSRGLLTDTQYFGPGTRLTVL.

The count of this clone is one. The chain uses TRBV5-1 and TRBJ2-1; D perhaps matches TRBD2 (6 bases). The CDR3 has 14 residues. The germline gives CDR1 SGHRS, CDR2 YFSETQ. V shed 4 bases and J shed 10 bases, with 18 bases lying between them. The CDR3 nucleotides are TGCGCCAGCAGCCCCACTAGCACACCCCCGGAGCAGTTCTTC. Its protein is CASSPTSTPPEQFF.

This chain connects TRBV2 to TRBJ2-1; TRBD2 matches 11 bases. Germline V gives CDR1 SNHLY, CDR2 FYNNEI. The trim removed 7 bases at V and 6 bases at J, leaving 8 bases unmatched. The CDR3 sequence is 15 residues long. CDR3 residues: CASTTLAGVRNEQFF. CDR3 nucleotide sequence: TGTGCCAGCACTACACTAGCGGGAGTCCGCAATGAGCAGTTCTTC.

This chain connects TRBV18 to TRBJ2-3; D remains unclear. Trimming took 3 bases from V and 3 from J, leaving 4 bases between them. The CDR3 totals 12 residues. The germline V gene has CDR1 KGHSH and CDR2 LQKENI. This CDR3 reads CASSPETDTQYF. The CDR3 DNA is TGTGCCAGCTCACCGGAAACAGATACGCAGTATTTT.

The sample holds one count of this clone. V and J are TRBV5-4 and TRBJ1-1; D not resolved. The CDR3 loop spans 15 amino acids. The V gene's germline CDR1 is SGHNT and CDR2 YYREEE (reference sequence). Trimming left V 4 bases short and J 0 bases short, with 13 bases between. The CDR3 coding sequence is TGTGCCAGCAGCCCAGCCACCGGGATGAACACTGAAGCTTTCTTT. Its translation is CASSPATGMNTEAFF.